This T cell receptor (beta chain) was observed in a study of Ad26.COV2.S vaccination and SARS-CoV-2 variants. Findings and caveats of the study: The TCR breadth and depth analyses may have understated or missed part of the total T cell responses. Similar non-spike TCR breadth was seen in vaccine and placebo recipients. Reportedly, after vaccination the spike-specific CD8+ and CD4+ T cell responses displayed substantial breadth.

The data were produced by immunoSEQ multiplex PCR, yet TCRdb's version contains in-frame clones alone and is incomplete. This table holds about 410,000 clones, 88% found once. Concerning this clone itself: Its cognate antigen is unknown.

The CDR3 length is 14 residues. In germline, CDR1 is MNHEY, CDR2 SVGAGI. V gave up 5 bases and J gave up 2 bases, with 12 bases separating them. Documented treatment: roughly 20 received Ad26.COV2.S at low or high dose, single or two shots; about 5 received placebo; per-sample allocation not given. Collection of the samples took place on day 63 after the first injection of vaccine or placebo. Participants' vaccine, an Ad26 vector, delivered Wuhan-strain SARS-CoV-2 spike. The chain couples TRBV6-5 to TRBJ1-1; tentatively, D is TRBD1 (5 bases). The receptor was isolated from a person aged 18-60 years who received the Ad26.COV2.S COVID-19 vaccine or a placebo. The sample in question was peripheral blood, obtained in a trial of Ad26.COV2.S vaccine versus placebo. CDR3 sequence reads: CASSQGRSNTEAFF. As DNA, the CDR3 is TGTGCCAGCAGTCAGGGACGGTCCAACACTGAAGCTTTCTTT.